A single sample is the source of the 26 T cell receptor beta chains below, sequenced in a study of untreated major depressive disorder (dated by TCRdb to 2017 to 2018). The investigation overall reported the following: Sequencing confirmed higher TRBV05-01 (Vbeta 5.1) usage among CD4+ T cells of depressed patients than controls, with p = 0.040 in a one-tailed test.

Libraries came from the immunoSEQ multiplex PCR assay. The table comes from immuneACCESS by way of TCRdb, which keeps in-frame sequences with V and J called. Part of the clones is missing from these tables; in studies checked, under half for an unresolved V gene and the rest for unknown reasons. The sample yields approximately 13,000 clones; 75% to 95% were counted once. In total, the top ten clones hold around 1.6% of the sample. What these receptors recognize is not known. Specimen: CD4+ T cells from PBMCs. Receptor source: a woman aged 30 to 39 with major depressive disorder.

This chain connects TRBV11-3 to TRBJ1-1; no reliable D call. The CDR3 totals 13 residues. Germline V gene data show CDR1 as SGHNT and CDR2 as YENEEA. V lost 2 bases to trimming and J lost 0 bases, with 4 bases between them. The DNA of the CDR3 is TGTGCCAGCAGCTTACAACTGAACACTGAAGCTTTCTTT. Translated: CASSLQLNTEAFF.

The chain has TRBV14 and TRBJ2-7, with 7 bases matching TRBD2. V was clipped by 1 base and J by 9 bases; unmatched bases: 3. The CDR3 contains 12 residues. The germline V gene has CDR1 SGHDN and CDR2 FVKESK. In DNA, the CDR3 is TGTGCCAGCAGCCAAGGGGAGGGGTGGCAGTACTTC. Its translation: CASSQGEGWQYF.

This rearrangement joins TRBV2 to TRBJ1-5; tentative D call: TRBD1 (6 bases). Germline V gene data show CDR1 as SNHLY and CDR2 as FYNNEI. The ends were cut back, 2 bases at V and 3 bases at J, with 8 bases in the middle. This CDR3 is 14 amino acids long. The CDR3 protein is CASSEQGNNQPQHF. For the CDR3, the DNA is TGTGCCAGCAGTGAACAGGGGAACAATCAGCCCCAGCATTTT.

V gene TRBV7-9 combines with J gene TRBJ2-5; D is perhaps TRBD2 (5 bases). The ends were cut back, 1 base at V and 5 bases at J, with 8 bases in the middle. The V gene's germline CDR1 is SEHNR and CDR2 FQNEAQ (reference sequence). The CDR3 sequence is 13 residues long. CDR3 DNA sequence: TGTGCCAGCAGCTTAGGGGGAGAGGAGACCCAGTACTTC. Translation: CASSLGGEETQYF.

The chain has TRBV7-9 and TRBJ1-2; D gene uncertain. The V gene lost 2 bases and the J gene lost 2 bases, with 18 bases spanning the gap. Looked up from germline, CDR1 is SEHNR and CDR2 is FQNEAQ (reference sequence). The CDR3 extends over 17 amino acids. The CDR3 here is CASSLPPPGMGNYGYTF. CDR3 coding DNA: TGTGCCAGCAGCTTACCTCCCCCAGGTATGGGGAACTATGGCTACACCTTC.

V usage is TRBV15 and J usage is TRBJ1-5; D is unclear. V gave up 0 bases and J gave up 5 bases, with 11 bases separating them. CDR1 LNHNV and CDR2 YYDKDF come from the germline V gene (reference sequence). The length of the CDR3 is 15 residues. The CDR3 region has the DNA TGTGCCACCAGCAGAGACGTGGGGAGCGATCAGCCCCAGCATTTT. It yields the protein CATSRDVGSDQPQHF.

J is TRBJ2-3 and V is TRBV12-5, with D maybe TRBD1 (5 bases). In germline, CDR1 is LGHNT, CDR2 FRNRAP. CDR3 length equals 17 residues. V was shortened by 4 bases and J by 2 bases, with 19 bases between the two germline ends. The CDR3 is CASGSSVGVIYTDTQYF. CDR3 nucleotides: TGTGCTAGTGGTTCAAGCGTAGGGGTAATATACACAGATACGCAGTATTTT.

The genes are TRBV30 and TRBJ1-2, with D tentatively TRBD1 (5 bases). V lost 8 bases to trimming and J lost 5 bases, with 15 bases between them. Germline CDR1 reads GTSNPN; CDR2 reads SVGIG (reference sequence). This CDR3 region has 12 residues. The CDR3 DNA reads TGTGCCCGGGACCGACGGGGGTATGGCTACACCTTC. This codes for CARDRRGYGYTF.

CDR3 bases: TGCAGCGTTGAGGGGCAGAGAAACTATGGCTACACCTTC. Protein product: CSVEGQRNYGYTF. This chain connects TRBV29-1 to TRBJ1-2; tentative D call: TRBD1 (5 bases). CDR1 SQVTM and CDR2 ANQGSEA come from the germline V gene. With 3 bases removed from V and 2 bases from J, the gap between germline ends came to 10 bases. CDR3 length: 13 amino acids.

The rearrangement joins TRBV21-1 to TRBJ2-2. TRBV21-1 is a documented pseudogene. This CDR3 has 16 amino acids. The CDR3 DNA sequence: TGTGCCAGCAGCAAAGTGCCTGCCTCGAACACCGGGGAGCTGTTTTTT. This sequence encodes CASSKVPASNTGELFF.

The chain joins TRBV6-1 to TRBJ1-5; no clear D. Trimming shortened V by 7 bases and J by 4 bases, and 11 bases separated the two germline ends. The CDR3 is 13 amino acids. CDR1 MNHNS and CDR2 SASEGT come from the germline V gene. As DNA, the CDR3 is TGTGCCAGCACGAGGGCCACGAATCAGCCCCAGCATTTT. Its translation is CASTRATNQPQHF.

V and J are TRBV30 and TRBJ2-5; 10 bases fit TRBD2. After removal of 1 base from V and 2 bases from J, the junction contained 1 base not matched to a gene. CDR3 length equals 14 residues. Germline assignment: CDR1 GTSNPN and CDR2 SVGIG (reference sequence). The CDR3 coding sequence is TGTGCCTGGAGTGGGACTAGCGGACAAGAGACCCAGTACTTC. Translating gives CAWSGTSGQETQYF. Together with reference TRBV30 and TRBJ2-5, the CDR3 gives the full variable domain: SQTIHQWPATLVQPVGSPLSLECTVEGTSNPNLYWYRQAAGRGLQLLFYSVGIGQISSEVPQNLSASRPQDRQFILSSKKLLLSDSGFYLCAWSGTSGQETQYFGPGTRLLVL.

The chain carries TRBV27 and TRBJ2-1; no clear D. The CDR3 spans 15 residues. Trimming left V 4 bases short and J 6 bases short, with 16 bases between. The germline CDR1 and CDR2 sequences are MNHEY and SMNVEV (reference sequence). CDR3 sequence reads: CASSSSYQLGNEQFF. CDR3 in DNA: TGTGCCAGCAGTTCCTCCTATCAGCTAGGCAATGAGCAGTTCTTC.

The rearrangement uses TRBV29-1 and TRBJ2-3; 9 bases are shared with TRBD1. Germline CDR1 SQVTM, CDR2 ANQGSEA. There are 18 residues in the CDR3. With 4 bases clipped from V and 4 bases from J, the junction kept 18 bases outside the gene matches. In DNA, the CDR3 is TGCAGCGTTGTGCCCATCCTCACCGGGACAGGGTGGGCAGATACGCAGTATTTT. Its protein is CSVVPILTGTGWADTQYF.

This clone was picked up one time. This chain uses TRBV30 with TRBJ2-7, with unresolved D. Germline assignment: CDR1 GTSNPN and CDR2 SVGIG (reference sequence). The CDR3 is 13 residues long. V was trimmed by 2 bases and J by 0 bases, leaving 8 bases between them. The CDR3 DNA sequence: TGTGCCTGGAGTTTGGGGATCTCCTACGAGCAGTACTTC. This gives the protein CAWSLGISYEQYF.

The CDR3, as DNA: TGTGCCATCAGTGAGTCAGGGAGCACTGGAAACACCATATATTTT. Protein: CAISESGSTGNTIYF. J is TRBJ1-3 and V is TRBV10-3, with D uncertain. This CDR3 spans 15 amino acids. Trimming took 0 bases from V and 2 from J, leaving 8 bases between them. Germline V gene lookup returns CDR1 ENHRY and CDR2 SYGVKD.

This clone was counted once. CDR3 DNA: TGTGCCAGCAGTTACCAGGATCCGGGGCAGCCCCAGCATTTT. Translating gives CASSYQDPGQPQHF. The chain links TRBV6-6 to TRBJ1-5; D remains ambiguous. Germline V gene lookup returns CDR1 MNHNY and CDR2 SVGAGI (reference sequence). The CDR3 runs 14 residues. The V end lost 2 bases, the J end lost 7 bases, and 12 bases lay between the germline ends.

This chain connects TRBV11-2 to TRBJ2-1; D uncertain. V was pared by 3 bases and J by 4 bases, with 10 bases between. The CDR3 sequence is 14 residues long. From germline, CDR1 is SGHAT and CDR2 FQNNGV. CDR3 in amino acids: CASSLVGRYNEQFF. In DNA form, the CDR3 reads TGTGCCAGCAGCTTGGTTGGCAGATACAATGAGCAGTTCTTC.

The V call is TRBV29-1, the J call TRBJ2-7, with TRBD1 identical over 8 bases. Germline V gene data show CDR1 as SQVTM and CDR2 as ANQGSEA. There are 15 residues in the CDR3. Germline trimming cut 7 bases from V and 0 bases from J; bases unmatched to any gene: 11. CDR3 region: CSGRARTGTSYEQYF. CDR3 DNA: TGCAGCGGTCGGGCGCGGACAGGGACCTCCTACGAGCAGTACTTC.

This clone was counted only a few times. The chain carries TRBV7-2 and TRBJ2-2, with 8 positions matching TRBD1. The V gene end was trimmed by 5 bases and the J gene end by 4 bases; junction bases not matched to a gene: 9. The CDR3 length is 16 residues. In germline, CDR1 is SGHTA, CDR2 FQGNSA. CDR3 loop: CASSPPGGEATGELFF. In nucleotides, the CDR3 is TGTGCCAGCAGCCCACCAGGGGGCGAGGCCACCGGGGAGCTGTTTTTT.

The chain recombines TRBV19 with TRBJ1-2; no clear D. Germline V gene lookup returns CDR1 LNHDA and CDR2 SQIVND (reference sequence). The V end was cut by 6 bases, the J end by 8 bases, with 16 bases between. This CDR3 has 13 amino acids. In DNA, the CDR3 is TGTGCCAGTAGAGCACATAAGACCGAGGGCTACACCTTC. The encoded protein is CASRAHKTEGYTF.

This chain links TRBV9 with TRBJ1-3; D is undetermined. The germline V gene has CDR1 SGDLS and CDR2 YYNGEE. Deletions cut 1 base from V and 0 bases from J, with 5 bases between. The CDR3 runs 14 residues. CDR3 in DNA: TGTGCCAGCAGCGTACAGGACTCTGGAAACACCATATATTTT. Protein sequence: CASSVQDSGNTIYF.

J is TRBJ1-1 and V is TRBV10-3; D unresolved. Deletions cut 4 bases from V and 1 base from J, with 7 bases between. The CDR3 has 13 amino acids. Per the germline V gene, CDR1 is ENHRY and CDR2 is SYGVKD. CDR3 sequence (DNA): TGTGCCATCAGTGTGCATTCGAACACTGAAGCTTTCTTT. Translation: CAISVHSNTEAFF.

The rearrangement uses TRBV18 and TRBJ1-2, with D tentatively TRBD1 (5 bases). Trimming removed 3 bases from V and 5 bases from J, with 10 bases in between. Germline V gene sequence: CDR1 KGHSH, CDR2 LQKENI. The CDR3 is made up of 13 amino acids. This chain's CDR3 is CASSPDSLYGYTF. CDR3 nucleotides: TGTGCCAGCTCACCCGACAGCCTATATGGCTACACCTTC.

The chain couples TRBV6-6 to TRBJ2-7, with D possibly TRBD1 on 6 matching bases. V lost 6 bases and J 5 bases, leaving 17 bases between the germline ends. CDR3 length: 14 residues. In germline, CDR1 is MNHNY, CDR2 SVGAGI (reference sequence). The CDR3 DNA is TGTGCCAGCAGGAGTACAGGGTTTGCCCACGAGCAGTACTTC. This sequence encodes CASRSTGFAHEQYF.

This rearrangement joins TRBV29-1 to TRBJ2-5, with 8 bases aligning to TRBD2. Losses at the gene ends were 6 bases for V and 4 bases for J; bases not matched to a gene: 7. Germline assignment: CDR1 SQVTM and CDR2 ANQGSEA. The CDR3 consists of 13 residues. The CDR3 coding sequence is TGCAGCGTCGCGGGAGGTAGGGCAGAGACCCAGTACTTC. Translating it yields CSVAGGRAETQYF.